The source of this T cell receptor (beta chain) is a study of blood T cell repertoires in COVID-19. Study background: Samples of COVID-19 (acute and convalescent) were obtained from the United States, Italy and Spain. PBMCs, B-cell-depleted T cells, or T cells provided the cDNA or gDNA that made up the material.

Under the authors' procedure: Cell counts per sample came from amplifying reference gene primers. Sequenced by immunoSEQ multiplex PCR; TCRdb stores in-frame clones only, minus some. V, J and clone size reflect that table, while D and trimming were determined from the DNA. Found here are more than 65,000 clones, approximately 78% of them singletons; the top ten hold approximately 7%. Germline values: CDR1 ENHRY, CDR2 SYGVKD. This CDR3 is 15 amino acids long. V was clipped by 5 bases and J by 2 bases; unmatched bases: 5. The TCR originated in a human donor in a cohort sampled during active COVID-19. V gene TRBV10-3 combines with J gene TRBJ2-3; 9 bases line up with TRBD2. Source material: peripheral blood. In nucleotides, the CDR3 is TGTGCCATCAGTCAGATAGCGGGGGACACAGATACGCAGTATTTT. Translation: CAISQIAGDTDTQYF.